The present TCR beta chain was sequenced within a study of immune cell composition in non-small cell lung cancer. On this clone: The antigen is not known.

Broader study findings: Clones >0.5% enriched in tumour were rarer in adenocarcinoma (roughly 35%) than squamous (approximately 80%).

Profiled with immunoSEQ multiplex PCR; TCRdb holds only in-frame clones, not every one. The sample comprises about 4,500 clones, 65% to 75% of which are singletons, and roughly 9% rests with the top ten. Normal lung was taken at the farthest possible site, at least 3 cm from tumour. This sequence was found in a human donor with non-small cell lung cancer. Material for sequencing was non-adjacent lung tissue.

CDR3 in amino acids: CASSPDKGQVPSTDTQYF. Written as DNA, the CDR3 is TGTGCCAGCAGCCCCGACAAAGGCCAGGTACCTAGCACAGATACGCAGTATTTT. The chain is built from TRBV11-3 and TRBJ2-3; D is undetermined. This CDR3 contains 18 residues. Germline CDR1 is SGHNT and CDR2 is YENEEA. V lost 5 bases, J lost 0 bases, and 21 bases lay in between.